Listed below are T cell receptor beta chains from one sample, sequenced in a study of blood T cell repertoires in COVID-19. Measured with immunoSEQ multiplex PCR; TCRdb has only the in-frame clones, and not every one. The profile covers about 300,000 clones, with 80% to 90% appearing a single time and 1% to 1.5% taken by the ten largest. Sequenced input: peripheral blood. All receptors derive from a woman aged 45-65 years with acute or convalescent COVID-19. Both conserved end residues are part of each CDR3. D genes are given only for firm matches. Where a row states a size, it is once, few, many or the class of an expanded clone; other rows omit it.

J gene,CDR3 length,D gene,V gene,clone size,CDR3 DNA,CDR3 protein
TRBJ2-5,13,NA,TRBV25-1,NA,TGTGCCAGCAGTTCGACAGTCCAAGAGACCCAGTACTTC,CASSSTVQETQYF
TRBJ2-3,15,NA,TRBV15,NA,TGTGCCACCAGCAGAGATCGGGTAGCGGAGGATACGCAGTATTTT,CATSRDRVAEDTQYF
TRBJ2-3,15,TRBD2,TRBV5-4,NA,TGTGCCAGCAGCTCACTACTAGCGGGGGGGGCTACGCAGTATTTT,CASSSLLAGGATQYF
TRBJ1-6,14,NA,TRBV27,NA,TGTGCCAGCAGTTCTAGCTCCTATAATTCACCCCTCCACTTT,CASSSSSYNSPLHF
TRBJ1-4,13,NA,TRBV30,few,TGTGCTTTAGTCGGGACATCTAATGAAAAACTGTTTTTT,CALVGTSNEKLFF
TRBJ2-7,13,NA,TRBV7-8,few,TGTGCCAGCAGCTTAGACACGCTTTACGAGCAGTACTTC,CASSLDTLYEQYF
TRBJ2-1,14,NA,TRBV4-1,NA,TGCGCCAGCAGCCAATATTCCTTCGACAATGAGCAGTTCTTC,CASSQYSFDNEQFF
TRBJ2-5,14,TRBD1,TRBV29-1,once,TGCAGCGTTGGCTGGTCGGGACAGCAAGAGACCCAGTACTTC,CSVGWSGQQETQYF
TRBJ1-4,15,TRBD1,TRBV19,NA,TGTGCCAGTTCCCTCAGACAGGGAACTAATGAAAAACTGTTTTTT,CASSLRQGTNEKLFF
TRBJ1-5,15,TRBD1,TRBV6-5,NA,TGTGCCAGCAGAAGGACAGGGGGCGGCAATCAGCCCCAGCATTTT,CASRRTGGGNQPQHF
TRBJ2-2,13,TRBD2,TRBV11-2,NA,TGTGCCAGCAGCGCAAGCGGGGGCGGGGAGCTGTTTTTT,CASSASGGGELFF
TRBJ1-1,15,NA,TRBV11-1,NA,TGTGCCAGCAGCTTAGTGGGAGGGTTGAACACTGAAGCTTTCTTT,CASSLVGGLNTEAFF
TRBJ1-1,16,NA,TRBV7-9,NA,TGTGCCAGCAGCAGCAACCGGGACACCTTTATCACTGAAGCTTTCTTT,CASSSNRDTFITEAFF
TRBJ1-1,16,NA,TRBV6-6,NA,TGTGCCAGCAGGCCCGGGGTGACCGCCATGAACACTGAAGCTTTCTTT,CASRPGVTAMNTEAFF
TRBJ1-2,14,NA,TRBV30,NA,TGTGCCTGGAGTGGAGGGCCTATTAACTATGGCTACACCTTC,CAWSGGPINYGYTF
TRBJ1-1,15,TRBD1,TRBV12-5,NA,TGTGCTAGTGGCCGGGACAGAAAATCGAACACTGAAGCTTTCTTT,CASGRDRKSNTEAFF
TRBJ1-1,14,NA,TRBV7-2,NA,TGTGCCACCGGGGAGGGCCGGGGGAACACTGAAGCTTTCTTT,CATGEGRGNTEAFF
TRBJ2-1,19,TRBD2,TRBV19,NA,TGTGCCAGTAGCCCCCCCGGGACTAGCGGAGTGAGCTCCTACAATGAGCAGTTCTTC,CASSPPGTSGVSSYNEQFF
TRBJ2-3,16,TRBD2,TRBV9,NA,TGTGCCAGCAGCTCGGGACTAGCGGGATTGACAGATACGCAGTATTTT,CASSSGLAGLTDTQYF
TRBJ2-1,12,TRBD2,TRBV7-9,once,TGTGCCAGCAGCTTAGCGGAGACTAGCAGCTTCTTC,CASSLAETSSFF
TRBJ2-3,18,TRBD2,TRBV2,NA,TGTGCCAGCAGGGTTCAATTTGGACTAGCGGGAGTCGCAGATACGCAGTATTTT,CASRVQFGLAGVADTQYF
TRBJ1-5,15,TRBD1,TRBV2,few,TGTGCCAGCAGGAGGACAGGGTCAAGCAATCAGCCCCAGCATTTT,CASRRTGSSNQPQHF
TRBJ2-5,14,NA,TRBV27,NA,TGTGCCAGCAGTTTCAATAGGGTAGCGGAGACCCAGTACTTC,CASSFNRVAETQYF
TRBJ2-2,18,TRBD2,TRBV5-4,NA,TGTGCCAGCAGCTTGGGACTAGCGGGGCCTCCGAACACCGGGGAGCTGTTTTTT,CASSLGLAGPPNTGELFF
TRBJ1-2,17,TRBD1,TRBV5-1,NA,TGCGCCAGCAGCCCCGCCGGGACAGGGGGCGTTCGTGAAGGCTACACCTTC,CASSPAGTGGVREGYTF
TRBJ1-5,16,NA,TRBV4-1,NA,TGCGCCAGCAGCCAAAGCACCTTAGTTAGCAATCAGCCCCAGCATTTT,CASSQSTLVSNQPQHF
TRBJ2-3,16,NA,TRBV18,NA,TGTGCCAGCTCACCGGACATTAGAGACCTCACAGATACGCAGTATTTT,CASSPDIRDLTDTQYF
TRBJ2-3,15,TRBD1,TRBV5-6,NA,TGTGCCAGCAGCCTGGGACAGGGGAACCCAGATACGCAGTATTTT,CASSLGQGNPDTQYF
TRBJ1-2,13,NA,TRBV3-1/TRBV3-2,few,TGTGCCAGCAGCTTGAAGTCAGGGGCTGGCTACACCTTC,CASSLKSGAGYTF
TRBJ2-5,13,NA,TRBV5-8,NA,TGTGCCAGCAGCTTCCTAGGGGTGGAGACCCAGTACTTC,CASSFLGVETQYF
TRBJ1-6,15,TRBD1,TRBV5-8,NA,TGTGCCAGCAGCTTGGTTGGCAGGGGGCAATCACCCCTCCACTTT,CASSLVGRGQSPLHF
TRBJ1-6,18,NA,TRBV11-2,once,TGTGCCAGCAGCCAGTGGGGCAGGCGCAGCTCCTATAATTCACCCCTCCACTTT,CASSQWGRRSSYNSPLHF
TRBJ1-2,13,TRBD1,TRBV20-1,NA,TGCAGTGCTAGTGGACAGGGAACCTATGGCTACACCTTC,CSASGQGTYGYTF
TRBJ1-5,15,TRBD1,TRBV19,NA,TGTGCCAGTAGTATACGGACAGGGGTGGGTCAGCCCCAGCATTTT,CASSIRTGVGQPQHF
TRBJ1-5,15,TRBD1,TRBV6-8,NA,TGTGCCAGCAGTCCGGACAGGGGGCGCAATCAGCCCCAGCATTTT,CASSPDRGRNQPQHF
TRBJ2-3,17,TRBD2,TRBV9,NA,TGTGCCAGCAGCCCGAGGGAAGGGGGACTAGGGGTGGAGACGCAGTATTTT,CASSPREGGLGVETQYF
TRBJ1-2,17,NA,TRBV4-3,NA,TGCGCCAGCAGCCAAGATTGGAGGCAGGATAGTAACTATGGCTACACCTTC,CASSQDWRQDSNYGYTF
TRBJ2-6,18,TRBD1,TRBV18,NA,TGTGCCAGCAAACCACAGGGGCCGTCCCACTCTGGGGCCAACGTCCTGACTTTC,CASKPQGPSHSGANVLTF
TRBJ2-5,15,NA,TRBV5-6,NA,TGTGCCAGCAGCGTGTTAAAGGACAGAAAAGAGACCCAGTACTTC,CASSVLKDRKETQYF
TRBJ1-5,13,TRBD1,TRBV12-3/TRBV12-4,NA,TGTGCCAGCAGCCCTGACAGGGACCAGCCCCAGCATTTT,CASSPDRDQPQHF
TRBJ2-2,13,TRBD1,TRBV27,NA,TGTGCCAGCAGTATACAGGGGACCGGGGAGCTGTTTTTT,CASSIQGTGELFF
TRBJ1-1,13,TRBD1,TRBV5-4,NA,TGTGCCAGCAGCTTTACAGGGGTAGCTGAAGCTTTCTTT,CASSFTGVAEAFF
TRBJ2-7,13,TRBD1,TRBV18,NA,TGTGCCAGCTCACCCGGGACAGAGCTTGAGCAGTACTTC,CASSPGTELEQYF
TRBJ2-1,16,TRBD2,TRBV19,NA,TGTGCCAGTAGTCCTTATACTAGCGGGCCCTTCAATGAGCAGTTCTTC,CASSPYTSGPFNEQFF
TRBJ1-2,15,NA,TRBV5-1,NA,TGCGCCAGCAGCCCGCCCCCGGGTCTTCTAGATGGCTACACCTTC,CASSPPPGLLDGYTF
TRBJ1-4,14,NA,TRBV27,NA,TGTGCCAGCAGTCCCTTGGAGAACGGTGAAAAACTGTTTTTT,CASSPLENGEKLFF